This is a list of T cell receptor beta chains from one sample in a study of cytomegalovirus exposure and HLA in healthy donors. Data came from immunoSEQ multiplex PCR; TCRdb stores just in-frame clones and leaves some out. The top ten clones hold roughly 5% of a sample with 55,000 to 70,000 clones, more than 70% of them seen once. The sample comprised PBMCs. Source of these receptors: a woman aged 25 to 39 in good health and CMV-seronegative. CDR3s leave out the opening cysteine and the closing phenylalanine or tryptophan. Not all rows give a size; the values are once, few, many and, for expanded clones, a class.

v_gene	j_gene	abundance	CDR3aa
TRBV29-1	TRBJ2-7	-	SVLTRTSVSYEQY
TRBV30	TRBJ1-1	-	AWGQGRLNTEAF
TRBV6-5	TRBJ2-2	-	ASTRGGGELF
TRBV5-1	TRBJ2-5	-	ASNPGLAGVQQETQY
TRBV9	TRBJ2-7	-	ASSVAEQY
TRBV5-3	TRBJ2-1	-	ARSLLLGLPDNEQF
TRBV4-1	-	-	ASSQVRLAVSSYEQY
TRBV15	TRBJ1-3	-	ATSRDDGNSGNTIY
TRBV6-5	TRBJ1-3	-	ASSQEIGNTIY
TRBV7-9	TRBJ1-2	once	ASSLFRQTVYGYT
TRBV28	TRBJ2-5	-	ASSPTSPGVGRQETQY
TRBV28	TRBJ2-5	few	ASKGASRETQY
TRBV5-4	TRBJ2-1	once	ASSVGGQGIGNEQF
TRBV29-1	TRBJ1-2	-	SVVGGQQNYGYT
TRBV7-8	TRBJ1-4	-	ASSIRQGASEKLF
TRBV29-1	TRBJ2-2	once	SVVQGTGELF
TRBV11-2	TRBJ2-1	once	ASSAGQGAYNEQF
TRBV27	TRBJ2-1	-	ASSPGTGVSEQF
TRBV7-8	TRBJ1-1	once	ASSDQGANTEAF
TRBV5-5	TRBJ1-5	-	ASSLAGFIGQPQH
TRBV27	TRBJ2-5	-	ASSPLAVSRRETQY
TRBV19	TRBJ1-2	-	ASSIQEGFYGYT
TRBV30	TRBJ2-6	-	AWNDRILSGANVLT
TRBV19	TRBJ2-7	-	ASTLRQGTREQY
TRBV30	TRBJ1-4	-	AWNTGTADEKLF
TRBV6-1	TRBJ1-4	-	ASSAKQGFHPRAGEKLF
TRBV2	TRBJ2-1	few	ASSEANGNEQF